The rows below give T cell receptor beta chains drawn from one sample of a study of cytomegalovirus exposure and HLA in healthy donors. Profiled with immunoSEQ multiplex PCR; TCRdb holds only in-frame clones, not every one. The table shows roughly 230,000 clones, with roughly 91% occurring only once. Sequences were obtained from PBMCs. These receptors all come from a woman aged 25 to 45 in good health and CMV-seronegative. CDR3s include the opening cysteine and the closing phenylalanine or tryptophan. Each record gives: V gene, CDR3 protein.

V gene: TRBV27; CDR3 protein: CASRTVGGEETQYF
V gene: TRBV5-4; CDR3 protein: CASSLEGGVTGELFF
V gene: TRBV18; CDR3 protein: CASSTTVAIETEAFF
V gene: TRBV7-3; CDR3 protein: CASSLGVADTDTQYF
V gene: TRBV11-2; CDR3 protein: CASSLSLAGAGELFF
V gene: TRBV9; CDR3 protein: CASSLLGTAGNTIYF
V gene: TRBV28; CDR3 protein: CASSFYGQENQPQHF
V gene: TRBV9; CDR3 protein: CASSRAGGPADTQYF
V gene: TRBV2; CDR3 protein: CASSEGPLYEQYF
V gene: TRBV29-1; CDR3 protein: CSVISYEQYF
V gene: TRBV5-1; CDR3 protein: CASSPKTPRGSANTGELFF
V gene: TRBV2; CDR3 protein: CASSVISSGNSNEQFF
V gene: TRBV15; CDR3 protein: CATSSQLAGGYNEQFF
V gene: TRBV19; CDR3 protein: CASSMAAGSNQPQHF
V gene: TRBV28; CDR3 protein: CASSLDRRSYNEQFF